A single T cell receptor beta chain is shown here with its context. Its antigen remains unidentified. In building TCR beta libraries, iRepertoire HTBI primers were used together with Arm-PCR of CDR3 regions. TCRdb fed the multiplex PCR reads into MiXCR, producing one record per CDR3 protein. The data show around 250,000 distinct CDR3 sequences, about 20% seen once. This specimen belongs to a study of regulatory T cells in long-lasting Graves disease. General study findings and limits: Relative to newly diagnosed Graves' patients, persistent ones had lower TCR diversity. Study was limited to peripheral blood, excluding thyroid tissue. Favoring TRBV28, TRBJ1-2 and TRBJ2-5 was a feature seen in persistent disease.

Time point defined: newly diagnosed GD, antithyroid drugs for less than 3 months. TCR sequences were obtained from RNA taken from PBMCs. Germline values: CDR1 SNHLY, CDR2 FYNNEI. The V gene lost 6 bases and the J gene lost 0 bases, with 15 bases spanning the gap. This CDR3 is built from 16 residues. The same data also contributed to another study, on T cells in Graves' hyperthyroidism and ophthalmopathy. As that study records: RT-PCR in the first round (using the HTBI primer set) targeted the TCR CDR3.

The genes are TRBV2 and TRBJ1-3, with D possibly TRBD1 on 5 matching bases. This TCR came from a woman aged 25 to 39 with Graves disease. The sequencing here drew on peripheral blood mononuclear cells (PBMCs), taken at new diagnosis, from a patient treated with antithyroid drugs. The CDR3 nucleotides read TGTGCCAGCAGCCTAAGGGGAGCAGGCTCTGGAAACACCATATATTTT. Its translation: CASSLRGAGSGNTIYF.